A few counts support the clone carrying this T cell receptor beta chain. The data were obtained in a study of blood T cell repertoires in COVID-19. Study context: Material from acute and convalescent COVID-19 was sourced from the United States, Italy and Spain. Sources were T cells, B-cell-depleted T cells, or PBMCs; the material itself was cDNA or gDNA.

Original processing notes: Quantification of nucleated cells was approximated via reference gene primer amplification. The table came from immunoSEQ multiplex PCR; TCRdb's copy has only in-frame clones and leaves some out. Clonal size and the V and J genes are those of that table, whereas D and trimming came from the DNA. This table holds under 90,000 clones, 60% to 80% found once. The trim removed 5 bases at V and 5 bases at J, leaving 12 bases unmatched. The CDR3 runs to 17 residues. Germline V lookup: CDR1 MNHEY, CDR2 SVGEGT. The TCR comes from a human donor in a cohort sampled during active COVID-19. The sequenced material came from peripheral blood. The chain recombines TRBV6-2 or TRBV6-3 with TRBJ1-6, with 7 bases aligning to TRBD1. CDR3 nucleotides: TGTGCCAGCAGTCGTCAGGGGGACAGCAAAAATAATTCACCCCTCCACTTT. Amino acids: CASSRQGDSKNNSPLHF.